This T cell receptor (beta chain) was retrieved from a study of CD8+CD57+ T cells in acquired aplastic anemia. This clonotype has a count of ten or more. Genomic DNA, serving as template, underwent TCR beta VDJ and CDR3 profiling. TCRdb called the reads again in MiXCR, with one record for every CDR3 protein. The data hold fewer than 200,000 distinct CDR3 sequences, with approximately 48% observed a single time. Patients picked for sequencing had shown CD8+CD57+ cell expansion detected by flow cytometry. With V trimmed by 2 bases and J by 6 bases, 6 bases remained unmatched. The CDR3 totals 16 residues. Germline-derived CDR1 and CDR2 are WNHNN and SYGVQD (reference sequence).

This TCR was recovered from a human donor with aplastic anemia. This chain links TRBV10-1 with TRBJ2-7; 14 positions agree with TRBD2. Material: sorted CD4+, CD8+, or CD8+CD57+ T cells (not recorded which) from PBMCs. The CDR3 protein is CASSERGTSGSPEQYF. CDR3 DNA: TGCGCCAGCAGTGAGAGGGGGACTAGCGGGAGTCCCGAGCAGTACTTC.